This T cell receptor (beta chain) is drawn from a study of a mutant IDH1 vaccine in newly diagnosed glioma. Study-level information: Commencement of vaccination occurred 4-6 weeks following radiotherapy alone, or concurrently with temozolomide cycles. There were roughly 62% males and about 38% females among treated patients, whose mean age was about 38 years.

Germline CDR1 SGHTS, CDR2 YDEGEE. V shed 4 bases, J shed 7 bases, and the junction held 13 bases outside the gene matches. The CDR3 runs to 15 residues. In the case of this clone: Its antigen remains unidentified.

Regarding the study as a whole: Pseudoprogression appeared independent of alterations in top peripheral clonotypes. Vaccination elicited immune responses in roughly 93% of patients.

As for time point: week 11, during vaccination. Every vaccination contained 300 ug of the mutant IDH1 20-mer peptide and was paired with topical imiquimod. TCRdb's copy holds only in-frame clones and misses some; the assay was immunoSEQ multiplex PCR. The sample contains 20,000 to 25,000 clones, 89% of which appear only once. The origin of this receptor is a woman between 40 and 55 years old with glioma. The V and J genes are TRBV5-8 and TRBJ1-1, with 7 bases matching TRBD1. The material sequenced was PBMCs, taken from a glioma patient whose treatment included an IDH1 peptide vaccine. CDR3 sequence (DNA): TGTGCCAGCAGCAATAAATACAGGGGCGGCAGTGAAGCTTTCTTT. Residues: CASSNKYRGGSEAFF.